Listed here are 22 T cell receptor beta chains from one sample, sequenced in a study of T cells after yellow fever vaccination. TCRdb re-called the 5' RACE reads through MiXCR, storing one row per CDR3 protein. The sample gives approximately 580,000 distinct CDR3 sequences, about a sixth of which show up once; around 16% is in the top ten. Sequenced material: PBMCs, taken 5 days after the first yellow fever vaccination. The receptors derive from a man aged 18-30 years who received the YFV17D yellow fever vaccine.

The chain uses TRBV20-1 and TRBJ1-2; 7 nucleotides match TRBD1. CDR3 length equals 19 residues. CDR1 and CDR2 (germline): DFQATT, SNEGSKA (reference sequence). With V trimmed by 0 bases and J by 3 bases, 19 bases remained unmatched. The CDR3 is CSAREMLSRDSRLYYGYTF. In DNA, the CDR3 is TGCAGTGCTAGAGAGATGTTGTCCCGGGACAGCCGTCTTTACTATGGCTACACCTTC.

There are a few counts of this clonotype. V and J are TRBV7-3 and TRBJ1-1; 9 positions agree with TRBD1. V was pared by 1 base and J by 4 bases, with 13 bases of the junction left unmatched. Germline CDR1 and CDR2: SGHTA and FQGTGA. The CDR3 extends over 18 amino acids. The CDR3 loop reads CASSLREGTGNQGTEAFF. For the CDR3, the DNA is TGTGCCAGCAGCTTAAGGGAGGGGACAGGGAACCAGGGCACTGAAGCTTTCTTT.

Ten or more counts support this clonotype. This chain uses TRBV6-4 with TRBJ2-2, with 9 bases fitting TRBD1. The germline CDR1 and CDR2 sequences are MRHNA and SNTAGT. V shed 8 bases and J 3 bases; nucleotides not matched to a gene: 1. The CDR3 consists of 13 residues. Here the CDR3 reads CASRDRDTGELFF. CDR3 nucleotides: TGTGCCAGCCGGGACAGGGACACCGGGGAGCTGTTTTTT.

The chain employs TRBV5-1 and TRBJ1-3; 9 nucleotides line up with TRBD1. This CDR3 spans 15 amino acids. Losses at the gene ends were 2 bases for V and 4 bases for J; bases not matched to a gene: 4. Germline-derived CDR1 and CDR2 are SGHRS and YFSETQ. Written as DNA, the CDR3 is TGCGCCAGCAGCTTACAGGGGGCAGGCGGAAACACCATATATTTT. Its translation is CASSLQGAGGNTIYF.

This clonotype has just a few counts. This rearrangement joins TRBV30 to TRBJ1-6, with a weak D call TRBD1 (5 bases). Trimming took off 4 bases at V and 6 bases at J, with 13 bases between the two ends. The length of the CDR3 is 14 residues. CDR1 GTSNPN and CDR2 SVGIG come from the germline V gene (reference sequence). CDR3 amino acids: CAWMRDSGNSPLHF. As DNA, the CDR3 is TGTGCCTGGATGAGAGACAGCGGTAATTCACCCCTCCACTTT.

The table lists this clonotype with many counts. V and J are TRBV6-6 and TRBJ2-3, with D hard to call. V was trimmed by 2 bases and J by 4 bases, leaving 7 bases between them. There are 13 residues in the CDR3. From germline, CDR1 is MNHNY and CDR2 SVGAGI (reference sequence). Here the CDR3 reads CASSYPIADTQYF. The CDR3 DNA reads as TGTGCCAGCAGTTACCCCATAGCAGATACGCAGTATTTT.

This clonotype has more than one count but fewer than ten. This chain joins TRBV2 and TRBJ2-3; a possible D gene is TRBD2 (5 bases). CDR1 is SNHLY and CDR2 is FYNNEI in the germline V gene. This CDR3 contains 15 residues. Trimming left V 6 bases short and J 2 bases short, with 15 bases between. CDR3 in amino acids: CASRSPDGVTDTQYF. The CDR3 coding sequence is TGTGCCAGCAGGTCCCCGGACGGGGTCACAGATACGCAGTATTTT.

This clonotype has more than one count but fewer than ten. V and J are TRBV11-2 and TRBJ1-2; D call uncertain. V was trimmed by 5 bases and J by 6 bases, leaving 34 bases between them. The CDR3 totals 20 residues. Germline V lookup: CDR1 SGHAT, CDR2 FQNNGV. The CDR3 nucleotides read TGTGCCAGCAGCGCTAAGGTCGCACAAGGGCGGCACTGCCCTTGTAATGGCTACACCTTC. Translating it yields CASSAKVAQGRHCPCNGYTF. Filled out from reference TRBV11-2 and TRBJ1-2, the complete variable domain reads EAGVAQSPRYKIIEKRQSVAFWCNPISGHATLYWYQQILGQGPKLLIQFQNNGVVDDSQLPKDRFSAERLKGVDSTLKIQPAKLEDSAVYLCASSAKVAQGRHCPCNGYTFGSGTRLTVV.

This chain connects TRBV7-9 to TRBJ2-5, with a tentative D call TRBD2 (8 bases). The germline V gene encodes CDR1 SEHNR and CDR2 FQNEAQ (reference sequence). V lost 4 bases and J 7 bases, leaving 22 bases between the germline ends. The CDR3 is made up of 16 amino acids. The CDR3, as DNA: TGTGCCAGCAGCTCAACCGGGAGGGGGCTAGAGGTGACCCAGTACTTC. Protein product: CASSSTGRGLEVTQYF.

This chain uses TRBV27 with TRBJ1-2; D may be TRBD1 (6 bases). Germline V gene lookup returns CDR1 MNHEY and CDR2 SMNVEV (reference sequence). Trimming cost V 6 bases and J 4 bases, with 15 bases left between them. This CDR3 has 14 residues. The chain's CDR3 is CASRPTGLGYGYTF. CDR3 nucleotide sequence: TGTGCCAGCAGGCCTACAGGGCTCGGCTATGGCTACACCTTC.

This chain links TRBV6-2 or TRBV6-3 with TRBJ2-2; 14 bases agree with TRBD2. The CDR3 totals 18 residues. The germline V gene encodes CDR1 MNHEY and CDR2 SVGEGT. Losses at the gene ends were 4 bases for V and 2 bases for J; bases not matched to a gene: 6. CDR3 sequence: CASSSLTSGGENTGELFF. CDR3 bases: TGTGCCAGCAGTTCCTTGACTAGCGGGGGGGAAAACACCGGGGAGCTGTTTTTT.

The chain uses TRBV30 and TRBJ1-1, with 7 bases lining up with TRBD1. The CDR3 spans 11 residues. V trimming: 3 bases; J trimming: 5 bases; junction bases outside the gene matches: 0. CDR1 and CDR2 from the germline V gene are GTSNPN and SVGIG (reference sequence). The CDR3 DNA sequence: TGTGCCTGGAGACAGGGGACTGAAGCTTTCTTT. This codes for CAWRQGTEAFF.

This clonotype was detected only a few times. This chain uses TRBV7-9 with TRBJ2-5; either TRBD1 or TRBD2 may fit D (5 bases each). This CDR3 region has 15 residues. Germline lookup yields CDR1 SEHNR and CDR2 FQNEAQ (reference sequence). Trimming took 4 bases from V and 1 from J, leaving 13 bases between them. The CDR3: CASSSRDQFQETQYF. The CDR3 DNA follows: TGTGCCAGCAGCTCCCGGGACCAATTCCAAGAGACCCAGTACTTC.

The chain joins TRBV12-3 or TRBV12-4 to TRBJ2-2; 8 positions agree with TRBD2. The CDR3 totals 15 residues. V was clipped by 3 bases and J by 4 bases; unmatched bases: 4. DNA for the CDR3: TGTGCCAGCAGTTTGGGACTAGAAATCACCGGGGAGCTGTTTTTT. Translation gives CASSLGLEITGELFF.

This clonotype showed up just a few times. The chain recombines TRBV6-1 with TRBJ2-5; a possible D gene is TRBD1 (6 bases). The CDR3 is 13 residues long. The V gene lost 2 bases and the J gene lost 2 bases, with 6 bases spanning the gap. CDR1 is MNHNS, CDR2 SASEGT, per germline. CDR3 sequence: CASSETGQETQYF. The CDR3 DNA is TGTGCCAGCAGTGAAACAGGGCAAGAGACCCAGTACTTC.

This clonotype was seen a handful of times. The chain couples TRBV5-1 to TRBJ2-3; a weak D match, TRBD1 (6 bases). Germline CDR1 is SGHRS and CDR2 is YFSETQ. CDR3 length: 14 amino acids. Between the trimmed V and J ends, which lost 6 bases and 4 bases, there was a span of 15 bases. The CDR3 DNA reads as TGCGCCAGCAAGGGGGACACCCTGGCAGATACGCAGTATTTT. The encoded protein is CASKGDTLADTQYF.

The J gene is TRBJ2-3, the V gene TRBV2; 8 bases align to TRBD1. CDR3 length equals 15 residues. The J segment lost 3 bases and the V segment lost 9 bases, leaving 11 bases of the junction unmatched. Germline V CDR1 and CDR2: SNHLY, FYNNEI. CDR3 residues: CARGGTGVRTDTQYF. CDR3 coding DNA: TGTGCCAGAGGGGGGACAGGCGTCCGGACAGATACGCAGTATTTT.

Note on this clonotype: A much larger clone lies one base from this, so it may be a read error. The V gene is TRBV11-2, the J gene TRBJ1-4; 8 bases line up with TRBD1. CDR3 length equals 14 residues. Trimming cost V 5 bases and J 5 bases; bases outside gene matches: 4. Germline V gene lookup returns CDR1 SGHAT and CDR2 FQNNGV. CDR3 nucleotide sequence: TGTGCCAGCAGCCCGGGACAGGTCAATGAAAAACTGTTTTTT. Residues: CASSPGQVNEKLFF.

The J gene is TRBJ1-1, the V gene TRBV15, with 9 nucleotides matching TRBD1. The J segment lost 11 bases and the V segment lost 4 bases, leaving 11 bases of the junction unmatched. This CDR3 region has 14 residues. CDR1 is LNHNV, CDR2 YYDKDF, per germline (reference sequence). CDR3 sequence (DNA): TGTGCCACCAGCATGAGACAGGGGGTTAGGTCGGCTTTCTTT. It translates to CATSMRQGVRSAFF.

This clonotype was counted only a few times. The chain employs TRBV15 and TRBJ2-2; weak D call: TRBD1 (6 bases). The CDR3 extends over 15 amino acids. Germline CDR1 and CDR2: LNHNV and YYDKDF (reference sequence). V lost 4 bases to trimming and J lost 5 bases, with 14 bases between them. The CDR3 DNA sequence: TGTGCCACCAGCACCGAGCTTAGGGGGACCGGGGAGCTGTTTTTT. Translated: CATSTELRGTGELFF.

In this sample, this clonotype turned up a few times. The CDR3 here is CASSFWRGGGRYGYTF. CDR3 DNA sequence: TGTGCCAGCAGCTTCTGGAGGGGTGGGGGCCGGTATGGCTACACCTTC. The chain is built from TRBV12-3 or TRBV12-4 and TRBJ1-2; possible D gene TRBD1, 6 bases. CDR3 length: 16 residues. Trimming took 6 bases from V and 5 from J, leaving 22 bases between them.

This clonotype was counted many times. In DNA, the CDR3 is TGTGCCAGCAGCCCGAAATTCCGGGGTACAGATACGCAGTATTTT. This codes for CASSPKFRGTDTQYF. The rearrangement uses TRBV7-2 and TRBJ2-3, with TRBD2 as a possible D gene (5 bases). CDR1 is SGHTA and CDR2 is FQGNSA in the germline V gene. V lost 5 bases and J 3 bases, leaving 15 bases between the germline ends. The CDR3 covers 15 residues.